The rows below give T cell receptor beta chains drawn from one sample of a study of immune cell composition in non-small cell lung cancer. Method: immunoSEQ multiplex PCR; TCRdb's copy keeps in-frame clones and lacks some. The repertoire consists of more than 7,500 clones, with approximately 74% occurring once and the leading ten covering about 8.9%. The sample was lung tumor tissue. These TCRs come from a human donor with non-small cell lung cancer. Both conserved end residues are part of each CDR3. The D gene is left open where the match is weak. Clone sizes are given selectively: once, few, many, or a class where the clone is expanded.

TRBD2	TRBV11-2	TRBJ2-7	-	TGTGCCAGCAGCTTTGGACTAGCGGGGGAATACGAGCAGTACTTC	CASSFGLAGEYEQYF
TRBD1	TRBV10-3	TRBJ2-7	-	TGTGCCATCAGTGCTGGACAGGACGTCAACGAGCAGTACTTC	CAISAGQDVNEQYF
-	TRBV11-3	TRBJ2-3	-	TGTGCCAGCAGCTTGGCAGCTAGCACAGATACGCAGTATTTT	CASSLAASTDTQYF
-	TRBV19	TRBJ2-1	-	TGTGCCAGTAGTGGCATTGTCCGGGGTGAGCAGTTCTTC	CASSGIVRGEQFF
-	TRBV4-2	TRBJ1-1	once	TGTGCCAGCAGCTTGGACGGGGTCACTGAAGCTTTCTTT	CASSLDGVTEAFF
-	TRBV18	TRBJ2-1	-	TGTGCCAGCTCACCATTCCAGAGCTCCTACAATGAGCAGTTCTTC	CASSPFQSSYNEQFF
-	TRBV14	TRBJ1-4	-	TGTGCCAGCAGCCAAGGAAGAGCAACTAATGAAAAACTGTTTTTT	CASSQGRATNEKLFF
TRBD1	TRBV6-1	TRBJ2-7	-	TGTGCCAGCAGTGGGGACAGGGGCTCCTACGAGCAGTACTTC	CASSGDRGSYEQYF
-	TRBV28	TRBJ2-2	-	TGTGCCAGCAGCCTGGACAGTGCGAACACCGGGGAGCTGTTTTTT	CASSLDSANTGELFF
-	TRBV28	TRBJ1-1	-	TGTGCCAGCAGTCTCGGGGATAGGAACACTGAAGCTTTCTTT	CASSLGDRNTEAFF
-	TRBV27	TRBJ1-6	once	TGTGCCAGCAGTTTTACCCAGGGAACAGGATCACCCCTCCACTTT	CASSFTQGTGSPLHF
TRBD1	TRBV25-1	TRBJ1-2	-	TGTGCCAGCAATCCGGGACAGGGGGCGCGGGGCTACACCTTC	CASNPGQGARGYTF
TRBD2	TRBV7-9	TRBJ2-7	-	TGTGCCAGCAGCTTTTGGGAGGGCTACGAGCAGTACTTC	CASSFWEGYEQYF
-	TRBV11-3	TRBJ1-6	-	TGTGCCAGCAGCTTACGTCGTGGAGGGTCGGATTCACCCCTCCACTTT	CASSLRRGGSDSPLHF
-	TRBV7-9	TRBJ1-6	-	TGTGCCAGCAGCTTGGAGACAGCGGGATATTCACCCCTCCACTTT	CASSLETAGYSPLHF